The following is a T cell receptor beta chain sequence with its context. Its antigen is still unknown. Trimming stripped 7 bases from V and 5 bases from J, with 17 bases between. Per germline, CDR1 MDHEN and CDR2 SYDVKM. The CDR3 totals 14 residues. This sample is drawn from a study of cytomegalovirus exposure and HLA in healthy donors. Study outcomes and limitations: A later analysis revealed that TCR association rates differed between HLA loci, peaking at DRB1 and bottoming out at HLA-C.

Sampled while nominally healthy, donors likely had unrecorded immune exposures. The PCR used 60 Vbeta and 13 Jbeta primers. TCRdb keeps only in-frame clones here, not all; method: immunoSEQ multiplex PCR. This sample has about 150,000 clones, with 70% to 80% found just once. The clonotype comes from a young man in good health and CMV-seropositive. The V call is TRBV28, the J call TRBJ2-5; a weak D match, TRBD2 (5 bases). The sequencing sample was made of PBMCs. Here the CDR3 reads CASTAPGFGETQYF. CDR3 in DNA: TGTGCCAGCACCGCCCCGGGGTTCGGGGAGACCCAGTACTTC.